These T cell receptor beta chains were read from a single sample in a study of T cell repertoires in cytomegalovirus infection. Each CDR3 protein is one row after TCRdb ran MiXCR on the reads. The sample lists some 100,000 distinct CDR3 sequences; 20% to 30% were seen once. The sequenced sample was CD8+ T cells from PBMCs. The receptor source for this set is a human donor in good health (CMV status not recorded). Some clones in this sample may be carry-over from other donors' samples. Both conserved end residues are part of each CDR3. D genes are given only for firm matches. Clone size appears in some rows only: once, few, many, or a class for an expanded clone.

cdr3_nt: TGTGCCAGCAGACGGACCCGGGTTAGGACCGGGGAGCTGTTTTTT
cdr3_aa: CASRRTRVRTGELFF
v_call: TRBV2
j_call: TRBJ2-2
d_call: .
clone_size: .

cdr3_nt: TGTGCCAGCAGTTTCCTCCTAAGGGGGAGAACCTACAATGAGCAGTTCTTC
cdr3_aa: CASSFLLRGRTYNEQFF
v_call: TRBV27
j_call: TRBJ2-1
d_call: .
clone_size: .

cdr3_nt: TGCAGTGCTAATACAGGGTTAGCCAAAAACATTCAGTACTTC
cdr3_aa: CSANTGLAKNIQYF
v_call: TRBV20-1
j_call: TRBJ2-4
d_call: .
clone_size: .

cdr3_nt: TGTGCCAGCAGTCGGGGGACTAGCGGGTCCACAGATACGCAGTATTTT
cdr3_aa: CASSRGTSGSTDTQYF
v_call: TRBV2
j_call: TRBJ2-3
d_call: TRBD2
clone_size: once

cdr3_nt: TGTGCCAGCAGCCCAAGGGGCGAGTCAACCTACGAGCAGTACTTC
cdr3_aa: CASSPRGESTYEQYF
v_call: TRBV28
j_call: TRBJ2-7
d_call: .
clone_size: .

cdr3_nt: TGCAGTGCTAATCCAGACGGACGCAAAAACATTCAGTACTTC
cdr3_aa: CSANPDGRKNIQYF
v_call: TRBV20-1
j_call: TRBJ2-4
d_call: .
clone_size: .

cdr3_nt: TGTGCCATCGCAATCCAGGGGGCCTGGGAGCAGTACTTC
cdr3_aa: CAIAIQGAWEQYF
v_call: TRBV28
j_call: TRBJ2-7
d_call: TRBD1
clone_size: few

cdr3_nt: TGTGCCAGCAGTGAATATGGCTACGAGCAGTACTTC
cdr3_aa: CASSEYGYEQYF
v_call: TRBV25-1
j_call: TRBJ2-7
d_call: .
clone_size: few

cdr3_nt: TGTGCCAGCAGCGGGACAGGGGTTCAGCCCCAGCATTTT
cdr3_aa: CASSGTGVQPQHF
v_call: TRBV9
j_call: TRBJ1-5
d_call: TRBD1
clone_size: .

cdr3_nt: TGCGCCAGCAGCTTTATCGCGGGAGGCACCGGGGAGCTGTTTTTT
cdr3_aa: CASSFIAGGTGELFF
v_call: TRBV5-1
j_call: TRBJ2-2
d_call: TRBD2
clone_size: .

cdr3_nt: TGTGCCAGCGGTGACAGGGGGCAGATCTATGGCTACACCTTC
cdr3_aa: CASGDRGQIYGYTF
v_call: TRBV6-2/TRBV6-3
j_call: TRBJ1-2
d_call: TRBD1
clone_size: many

cdr3_nt: TGTGCCAGCAGTTTAATGGGGAGCACTGAAGCTTTCTTT
cdr3_aa: CASSLMGSTEAFF
v_call: TRBV27
j_call: TRBJ1-1
d_call: .
clone_size: .

cdr3_nt: TGTGCCAGCAGTTCCGGGACAGGGGACAATCAGCCCCAGCATTTT
cdr3_aa: CASSSGTGDNQPQHF
v_call: TRBV2
j_call: TRBJ1-5
d_call: TRBD1
clone_size: few

cdr3_nt: TGTGCCAGCAGCATAAGGACAGGGGGAAGCACCGGGGAGCTGTTTTTT
cdr3_aa: CASSIRTGGSTGELFF
v_call: TRBV5-6
j_call: TRBJ2-2
d_call: TRBD1
clone_size: .

cdr3_nt: TGCGCCAGCAGCCAAGATTCCGGTCAGACCCAGTACTTC
cdr3_aa: CASSQDSGQTQYF
v_call: TRBV4-1
j_call: TRBJ2-5
d_call: .
clone_size: few

cdr3_nt: TGTGCCAGCAGCCTTGGGAGCTACGAAGAGCAGTACTTC
cdr3_aa: CASSLGSYEEQYF
v_call: TRBV11-2
j_call: TRBJ2-7
d_call: .
clone_size: .

cdr3_nt: TGTGACTGGAGTGTATGGCCGACCCCCGATACGCAGTATTTT
cdr3_aa: CDWSVWPTPDTQYF
v_call: TRBV30
j_call: TRBJ2-3
d_call: .
clone_size: .